The source of this TCR beta chain is a study of blood T cells in healthy people across ages (dated by TCRdb to the mid-2010s). General notes on the study: In model experiments, template switching captured roughly one uniquely barcoded TCR beta cDNA molecule for every two T cells. The study measured age-related changes in TCR beta repertoire diversity using deep sequencing normalized with unique cDNA molecular identifiers. Using the same blood draw, the study looked at two additional independent replicas of 1 million unique cDNA reads for two donors, one aged 18 to 30 and the other aged 80 or older. Donors were grouped into four age groups: young (average roughly 15 years), middle-aged (roughly 38), aged (around 60) and long-lived (less than 85). To avoid experimental bias, donors of different ages were spread randomly across the sequencing lanes. General findings and caveats noted by the study authors: Because the CMV infection status of the donors was unknown, age-related changes in expanded clonotypes may potentially have been confounded. Compared with the aged group, more naive CD4+ T cells, fewer expanded clones and increased TCR diversity were shown by the long-lived group, suggesting age selection. There was a strong correlation between observed TCR beta diversity and the percentage of naive T cells measured by flow cytometry. As age increased, observed TCR beta diversity per million T cells dropped in a roughly linear way, and a significant reduction was already evident by age about 40. Bulk unsorted PBMC profiling prevented conclusive comparison of naive and antigen-experienced compartments. Estimates of total diversity based on one million sequenced T cells were considered lower bounds and underestimates.

As concerns this clonotype: What antigen it recognizes has not been identified. Per-base qualities were not stored, and no clone one base away is much larger.

The donors were 40 or so Caucasian individuals from Russia, aged roughly 6 to 100 years, who were systemically healthy. Approximately 9 milliliters of peripheral blood were collected from each donor into EDTA-treated Vacutainer tubes. Ficoll-Paque density-gradient centrifugation was used to isolate PBMCs, with at least 6.5 million per sample. Trizol reagent was used to extract total RNA from the PBMCs, yielding at least 5.5 micrograms per sample. The percentages of naive CD45RAhigh/CD27high T cells were determined by flow cytometry on a PBMC aliquot from every donor. Receptor libraries were prepared by 5' RACE. This sample was sequenced with an Illumina HiSeq 2500. A second PCR of about 6 to 11 cycles was performed with a sample-barcoded 5' primer and a J-beta primer mix. A template-switch 5' adaptor carrying 12 random nucleotides introduced a unique molecular identifier onto each TCR beta cDNA molecule. Each sample yielded at least 2.5 million CDR3-containing paired-end reads. First-strand cDNA synthesis was performed from all RNA using the Mint cDNA synthesis kit, with priming by a TRBC-specific oligonucleotide. Following uracil-DNA glycosylase treatment, all cDNA underwent a first 18-cycle PCR with the universal primers M1SS and BC2_uni_R. The authors' pipeline ran thus. For normalization, 1 million high-quality reads were randomly selected from each sample, with every read carrying a distinct molecular identifier. Instead of being binned into consensus sequences, reads that shared molecular identifiers were thrown out. CDR3 identification, clonotype clustering and error correction used MiTCR with a Q25 quality threshold and the strictest error-elimination algorithm. A nonparametric unseen species model with Euler transformation was used to estimate a lower bound on total TCR beta diversity. TCRdb ran its own pipeline on the public reads, namely fastp trimming at Q25 and MiXCR clone calling, and kept in-frame beta chains. Duplicate CDR3 protein sequences are folded into a single record with the most common DNA and genes. These V and J calls derive from TCRdb rather than the authors' analysis. The sample includes around 1.5 million distinct CDR3 sequences, with 42% observed a single time. The ten largest account for 7% to 9% of the sample.

For this chain, trimming is 4 bases at the V end and 7 bases at the J end, and the number of junction bases without a gene match is 13. The CDR3 covers 14 residues, taking in both the cysteine and the phenylalanine. Of all the DNA, just the CDR3 is kept, 42 bases in frame from base 1. The germline V gene (reference sequence) supplies CDR1 DFQATT and CDR2 SNEGSKA. The sequence joins TRBV20-1 to TRBJ2-7, with 7 central nucleotides matching TRBD1. This clonotype was sampled from a woman aged 18-29 years in good health. Sequenced input: blood. The CDR3 amino acid sequence is: CSAKRQGGVGEQYF. The DNA sequence follows: TGCAGTGCTAAACGACAGGGTGGTGTGGGTGAGCAGTACTTC.